The present entry profiles one TCR beta chain with its context. No antigen is known for it. This specimen belongs to a study of beta chain features in type 1 diabetes. Study-wide findings and caveats: Patients and controls would share equally any PCR tilt toward shorter templates. It was among patients, rather than healthy donors, that naive, central memory and Treg TCRB repertoires appeared more similar. High TCR expression in some cells could lead to their over-representation in cDNA sequencing.

Sequencing targeted expressed TCRB transcripts, as all isolated RNA had been reverse transcribed. Method: immunoSEQ multiplex PCR; TCRdb's copy keeps in-frame clones and lacks some. The sample carries under 450,000 clones, about 15% recorded once. Each sorted fraction was over 95% pure. The germline CDR1 and CDR2 sequences are LNHDA and SQIVND (reference sequence). The V end lost 7 bases, the J end lost 8 bases, and 15 bases lay between the germline ends. The CDR3 totals 13 residues. The TCR comes from a young man in good health. The V and J genes are TRBV19 and TRBJ2-4, with D possibly being TRBD1 (5 bases). Specimen: naive CD4+ T cells from blood. The CDR3 loop is CASNSVQGDIQYF. CDR3 bases: TGTGCCAGTAACTCGGTCCAAGGGGACATTCAGTACTTC.